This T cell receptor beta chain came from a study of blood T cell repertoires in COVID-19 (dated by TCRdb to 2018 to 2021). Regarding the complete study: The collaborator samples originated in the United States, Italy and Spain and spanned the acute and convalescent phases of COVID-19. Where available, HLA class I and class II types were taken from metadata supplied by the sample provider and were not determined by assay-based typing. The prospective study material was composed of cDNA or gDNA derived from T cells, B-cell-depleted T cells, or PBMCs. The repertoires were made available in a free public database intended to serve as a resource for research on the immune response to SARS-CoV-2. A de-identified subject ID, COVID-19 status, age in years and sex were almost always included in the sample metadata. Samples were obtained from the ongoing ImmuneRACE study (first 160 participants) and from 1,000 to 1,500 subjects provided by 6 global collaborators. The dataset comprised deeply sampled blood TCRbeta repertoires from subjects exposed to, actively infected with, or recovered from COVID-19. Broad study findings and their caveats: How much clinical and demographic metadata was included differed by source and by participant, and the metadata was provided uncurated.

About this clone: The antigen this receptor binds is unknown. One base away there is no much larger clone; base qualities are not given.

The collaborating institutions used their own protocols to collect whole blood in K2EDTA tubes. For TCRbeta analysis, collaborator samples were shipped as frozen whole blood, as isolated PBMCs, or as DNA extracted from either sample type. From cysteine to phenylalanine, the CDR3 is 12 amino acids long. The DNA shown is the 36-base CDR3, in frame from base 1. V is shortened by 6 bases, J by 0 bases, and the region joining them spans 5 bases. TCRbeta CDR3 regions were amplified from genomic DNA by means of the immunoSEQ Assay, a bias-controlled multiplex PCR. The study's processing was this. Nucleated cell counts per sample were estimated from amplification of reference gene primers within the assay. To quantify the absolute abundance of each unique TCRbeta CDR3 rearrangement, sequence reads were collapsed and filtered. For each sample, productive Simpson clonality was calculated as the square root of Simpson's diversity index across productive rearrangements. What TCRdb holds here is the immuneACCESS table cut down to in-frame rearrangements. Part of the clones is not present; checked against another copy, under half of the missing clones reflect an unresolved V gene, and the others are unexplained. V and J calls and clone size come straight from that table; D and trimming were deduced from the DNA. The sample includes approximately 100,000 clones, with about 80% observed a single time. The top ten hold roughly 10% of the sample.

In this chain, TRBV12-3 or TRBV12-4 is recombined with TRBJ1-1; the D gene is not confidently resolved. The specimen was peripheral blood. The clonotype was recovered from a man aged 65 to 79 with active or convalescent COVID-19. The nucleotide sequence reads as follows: TGTGCCAGCAGGAGAGTGAACACTGAAGCTTTCTTT. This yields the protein CASRRVNTEAFF.